The T cell receptor beta chain under discussion was sequenced for a study of response to subunit inactivated influenza vaccine. Study results and caveats: Authors suggested seasonal influenza vaccinations each recruit few new T cells.

Ten or more counts support this clonotype. Its antigen is still unknown. Trimming removed 2 bases at V and 5 bases at J, with 13 bases between. Germline CDR1 is SGHTA and CDR2 is FQGNSA. The CDR3 spans 15 residues. TCRdb ran MiXCR on the RT-PCR reads and lists one entry per CDR3 protein. The profile covers 200,000 to 300,000 distinct CDR3 sequences, with 9% to 15% appearing a single time and 7.8% taken by the ten largest. This sample comprised non-naive T cells sorted from PBMCs, obtained 14 to 15 days before vaccination. V is TRBV7-2 and J is TRBJ2-1; the D is unclear. This TCR derives from a man over 45 who received an inactivated influenza vaccine. CDR3 in DNA: TGTGCCAGCAGCTTATCGTTTGGCGGAAACAATGAGCAGTTCTTC. It specifies CASSLSFGGNNEQFF.